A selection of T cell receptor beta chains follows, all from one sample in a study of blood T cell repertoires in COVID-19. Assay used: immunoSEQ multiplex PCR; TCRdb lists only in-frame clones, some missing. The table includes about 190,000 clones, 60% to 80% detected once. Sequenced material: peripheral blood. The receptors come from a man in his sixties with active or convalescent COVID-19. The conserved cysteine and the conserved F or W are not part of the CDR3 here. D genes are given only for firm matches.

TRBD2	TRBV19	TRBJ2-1	ASSASGRANEQF
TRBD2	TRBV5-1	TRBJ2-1	ASREAGGGYNEQF
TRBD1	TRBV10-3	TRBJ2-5	AISESTGGKTQY
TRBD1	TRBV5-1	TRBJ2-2	ASSYDRVTGELF
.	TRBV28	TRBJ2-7	ASSAVDSSYEQY
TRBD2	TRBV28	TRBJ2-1	ASSPRLAGAQRF
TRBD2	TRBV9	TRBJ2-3	ASSASGLAETTDTQY
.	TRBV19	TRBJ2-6	ASSTGGTALLSGANVLT
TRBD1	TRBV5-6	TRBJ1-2	ASSPGQGYGYT
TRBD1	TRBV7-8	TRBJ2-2	ASSHGTGAGELF
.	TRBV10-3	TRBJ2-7	ATSLRVGSYEQY
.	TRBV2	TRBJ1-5	ASSGDRTSNQPQH
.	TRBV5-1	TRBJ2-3	ASRRLSTDTQY
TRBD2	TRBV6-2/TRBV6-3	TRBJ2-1	ASSSSGSRYNEQF
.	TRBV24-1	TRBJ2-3	ATSREDTQY